The 30 T cell receptor beta chains below all came from one sample that was sequenced in a study. Treg sorting used a CD4+CD25+CD127-/low gate. Via MiXCR, TCRdb re-called the 5' RACE reads, giving one row per CDR3 protein. The sample holds over 40,000 distinct CDR3 sequences; 20% to 25% are singletons and the top ten take about 4%. Sequences were obtained from Tregs sorted from blood. All receptors come from a female donor with breast cancer.

This clonotype was observed a handful of times. V gene TRBV27 combines with J gene TRBJ2-2, with 9 bases lining up with TRBD1. This CDR3 is built from 21 residues. Germline V lookup: CDR1 MNHEY, CDR2 SMNVEV (reference sequence). After removal of 0 bases from V and 4 bases from J, the junction contained 18 bases not matched to a gene. CDR3 coding DNA: TGTGCCAGCAGTTTATCGGGATTCGACCATTTACAGGGGGCGCGCACCGGGGAGCTGTTTTTT. Protein sequence: CASSLSGFDHLQGARTGELFF.

This clonotype has a count of ten or more. V is TRBV6-5 and J is TRBJ2-2; D unclear. The CDR3 has 14 amino acids. Germline V CDR1 and CDR2: MNHEY, SVGAGI. With 4 bases removed from V and 3 bases from J, the gap between germline ends came to 9 bases. The CDR3 protein is CASSSGVYTGELFF. The CDR3 region has the DNA TGTGCCAGCAGTTCGGGCGTTTACACCGGGGAGCTGTTTTTT.

V and J are TRBV5-1 and TRBJ2-2; D is uncertain. CDR1 is SGHRS, CDR2 YFSETQ, per germline. CDR3 length: 15 residues. V was clipped by 5 bases and J by 2 bases, with 13 bases between them. CDR3: CASRRATVNTGELFF. The CDR3 DNA follows: TGCGCCAGCAGGCGAGCGACTGTTAACACCGGGGAGCTGTTTTTT.

The J gene is TRBJ2-7, the V gene TRBV27, with TRBD1 matching 10 bases. Trimming removed 5 bases from V and 5 bases from J; junction bases left unmatched: 6. CDR3 length: 14 residues. The germline V gene has CDR1 MNHEY and CDR2 SMNVEV (reference sequence). The CDR3 loop reads CASSPGTGVNEQYF. CDR3 nucleotides: TGTGCCAGCAGTCCGGGGACAGGGGTAAACGAGCAGTACTTC.

Notes on this clonotype: A read error may be the cause here, since a much bigger clone is one base away. The gene calls are TRBV4-3 and TRBJ2-5; D might be TRBD1 or TRBD2, each matching 5 bases. The CDR3 covers 15 residues. In germline, CDR1 is LGHNA, CDR2 YSLEER. CDR3 in amino acids: CASSQDSGGVRTRYF. The CDR3 DNA is TGCGCCAGCAGCCAAGATTCTGGGGGAGTACGGACCCGGTACTTC.

This clonotype has more than one count but fewer than ten. The rearrangement joins TRBV5-6 to TRBJ2-6, with D perhaps being TRBD1 or TRBD2 (6 bases each). This CDR3 spans 15 amino acids. CDR1 and CDR2 from the germline V gene are SGHDT and YYEEEE. The V end was cut by 1 base, the J end by 5 bases, with 10 bases between. CDR3 region: CASSLRGLRANVLTF. In DNA form, the CDR3 reads TGTGCCAGCAGCTTGCGGGGGCTGAGGGCCAACGTCCTGACTTTC.

This clonotype has a handful of counts. The CDR3 is CASSLGTGRETQYF. The CDR3 DNA sequence: TGTGCCAGCAGCTTAGGGACAGGGCGAGAGACCCAGTACTTC. The chain employs TRBV7-8 and TRBJ2-5, with TRBD1 matching over 8 bases. Trimming cost V 1 base and J 4 bases; bases outside gene matches: 2. CDR1 SGHVS and CDR2 FQNEAQ come from the germline V gene. There are 14 residues in the CDR3.

This clonotype came up many times. The J gene is TRBJ2-5, the V gene TRBV5-1; tentatively, D is TRBD1 or TRBD2 (5 bases each). Trimming took 5 bases from V and 4 from J, leaving 21 bases between them. CDR1 SGHRS and CDR2 YFSETQ come from the germline V gene. The length of the CDR3 is 16 residues. CDR3 bases: TGCGCCAGCAGTCTCCTCGGGGCCAACATCGGAGAGACCCAGTACTTC. Amino acid sequence: CASSLLGANIGETQYF. Combining the CDR3 with reference TRBV5-1 and TRBJ2-5 gives the whole variable domain KAGVTQTPRYLIKTRGQQVTLSCSPISGHRSVSWYQQTPGQGLQFLFEYFSETQRNKGNFPGRFSGRQFSNSRSEMNVSTLELGDSALYLCASSLLGANIGETQYFGPGTRLLVL.

This clonotype was recorded many times. The genes are TRBV7-8 and TRBJ2-1; 14 positions match TRBD2. From germline, CDR1 is SGHVS and CDR2 FQNEAQ. Trimming at V came to 5 bases and at J to 8 bases, leaving 8 bases not matched to a gene. This CDR3 spans 16 amino acids. CDR3 coding DNA: TGTGCCAGCAGCGGCCTGGGACTAGCGGGAGTATATGAGCAGTTCTTC. It codes for CASSGLGLAGVYEQFF.

Ten or more counts support this clonotype. The chain employs TRBV5-6 and TRBJ2-3; D is uncertain. CDR3 length: 14 amino acids. Trimming took 1 base from V and 3 from J, leaving 9 bases between them. Germline CDR1 is SGHDT and CDR2 is YYEEEE. CDR3: CASSLWQSTDTQYF. In DNA form, the CDR3 reads TGTGCCAGCAGCTTGTGGCAGTCAACAGATACGCAGTATTTT.

Here the CDR3 reads CASSFSSNQPQHF. In nucleotides, the CDR3 is TGTGCCAGCAGCTTTTCTTCAAATCAGCCCCAGCATTTT. This chain joins TRBV7-8 and TRBJ1-5; no definite D call. Germline V gives CDR1 SGHVS, CDR2 FQNEAQ. V dropped 3 bases and J dropped 4 bases, with 7 bases sitting between them. This CDR3 is built from 13 residues.

V gene TRBV3-1 combines with J gene TRBJ2-3; either TRBD1 or TRBD2 may supply D (5 bases each). CDR3 length: 13 amino acids. V lost 0 bases and J 10 bases, leaving 11 bases between the germline ends. Germline V lookup: CDR1 LGHDT, CDR2 YNNKEL (reference sequence). The CDR3 reads CASSQETGRSQYF. In DNA, the CDR3 is TGTGCCAGCAGCCAAGAGACGGGGCGGTCGCAGTATTTT.

As regards this clonotype: Sequence at one end of the junction differs from germline and may be a read error. The chain has TRBV7-9 and TRBJ2-4; the match to TRBD2 covers 8 bases. Germline CDR1 SEHNR, CDR2 FQNEAQ (reference sequence). The CDR3 consists of 15 residues. The CDR3 DNA is TGTGCCGGCAGTCATGCGGGGGGACCCAAAAACATTCAGTACTTC. The encoded protein is CAGSHAGGPKNIQYF.

A few counts support this clonotype. The J gene is TRBJ2-3, the V gene TRBV12-3 or TRBV12-4; D is possibly TRBD2 (5 bases). CDR3 length: 12 residues. Trimming removed 10 bases at V and 3 bases at J, with 11 bases between. Written as DNA, the CDR3 is TGTGCCACCTTCGGGGAGACAGATACGCAGTATTTT. Translating gives CATFGETDTQYF.

This clonotype was observed many times. The chain employs TRBV20-1 and TRBJ1-6; 8 bases are a match to TRBD1. V shed 2 bases, J shed 8 bases, and the junction held 2 bases outside the gene matches. This CDR3 is built from 13 residues. Germline V lookup: CDR1 DFQATT, CDR2 SNEGSKA (reference sequence). CDR3 bases: TGCAGTGCTAGAACAGGGGGTTATTCACCCCTCCACTTT. Its protein product is CSARTGGYSPLHF.

Regarding this clonotype: A much more abundant neighbour one base away suggests this may be a read error. This sequence joins TRBV11-1 and TRBJ1-4, with 9 bases identical to TRBD1. The germline CDR1 and CDR2 sequences are SGHAT and FQDESV (reference sequence). The CDR3 sequence is 15 residues long. After removal of 5 bases from V and 8 bases from J, the junction contained 9 bases not matched to a gene. DNA for the CDR3: TGTGCCAGCAGCGAAGGGACAGGGAATCGAGAAAAACTGTTTTTT. Residues: CASSEGTGNREKLFF.

The rearrangement joins TRBV5-4 to TRBJ2-1; D is possibly TRBD1 (5 bases). Trimming pared 4 bases from V and 4 bases from J, leaving 9 bases between. The CDR3 is 13 residues long. Looked up from germline, CDR1 is SGHNT and CDR2 is YYREEE (reference sequence). The DNA for the CDR3 is TGTGCCAGCAGCCCGGCAGGGTACAATGAGCAGTTCTTC. This gives the protein CASSPAGYNEQFF.

This clonotype was seen only a few times. This chain uses TRBV6-5 with TRBJ2-1; D unclear. Germline CDR1 and CDR2: MNHEY and SVGAGI. V shed 8 bases and J shed 7 bases, with 12 bases lying between them. The CDR3 runs to 12 residues. The CDR3 nucleotides read TGTGCCAGCTCTGCCGGGTATAATGAGCAGTTCTTC. Translated, it gives CASSAGYNEQFF.

This clonotype was recorded many times. In DNA form, the CDR3 reads TGTGCCAGCAGTTCAGCCTTCAGTACCTACGAGCAGTACTTC. Residues: CASSSAFSTYEQYF. This chain joins TRBV28 and TRBJ2-7; the D is unclear. CDR3 length: 14 amino acids. Germline V lookup: CDR1 MDHEN, CDR2 SYDVKM. Trimming left V 4 bases short and J 2 bases short, with 12 bases between.

This clonotype was observed a handful of times. CDR3 region: CASSAQGASYGYTF. Written as DNA, the CDR3 is TGTGCCAGCAGCGCGCAGGGGGCGAGCTATGGCTACACCTTC. The chain combines TRBV9 with TRBJ1-2; the match to TRBD1 covers 8 bases. Germline V gives CDR1 SGDLS, CDR2 YYNGEE. The ends lost 3 bases at V and 4 bases at J; junction bases unmatched: 5. The CDR3 extends over 14 amino acids.

This clonotype showed up just a few times. The chain recombines TRBV24-1 with TRBJ2-3; the match to TRBD1 covers 10 bases. This CDR3 contains 17 residues. From germline, CDR1 is KGHDR and CDR2 SFDVKD. J was trimmed by 1 base and V by 3 bases; bases with no gene match: 6. CDR3 region: CATSDPGQGSGTDTQYF. The CDR3 coding sequence is TGTGCCACCAGTGATCCGGGACAGGGGTCGGGCACAGATACGCAGTATTTT.

V usage is TRBV6-1 and J usage is TRBJ2-3; D unclear. V lost 4 bases and J lost 1, with 6 bases in between. CDR1 and CDR2 from the germline V gene are MNHNS and SASEGT. This CDR3 comprises 13 residues. The CDR3 sequence: CASSVRGTDTQYF. CDR3 bases: TGTGCCAGCAGTGTACGGGGCACAGATACGCAGTATTTT.

The chain employs TRBV28 and TRBJ2-7; D might be TRBD1 (6 bases). V lost 6 bases and J 2 bases, leaving 8 bases between the germline ends. The CDR3 length is 12 residues. In germline, CDR1 is MDHEN, CDR2 SYDVKM. The CDR3 sequence: CASRGDTYEQYF. In DNA form, the CDR3 reads TGTGCCAGCAGGGGGGACACCTACGAGCAGTACTTC. The variable domain in full, with the rest retrieved from reference TRBV28 and TRBJ2-7, is DVKVTQSSRYLVKRTGEKVFLECVQDMDHENMFWYRQDPGLGLRLIYFSYDVKMKEKGDIPEGYSVSREKKERFSLILESASTNQTSMYLCASRGDTYEQYFGPGTRLTVT.

In its sample, this clonotype was seen a few times. The rearrangement uses TRBV9 and TRBJ2-7; D unresolved. Germline V CDR1 and CDR2: SGDLS, YYNGEE. The CDR3 runs to 13 residues. Trimming took 1 base from V and 6 from J, leaving 11 bases between them. CDR3 in amino acids: CASSVTVEGEQYF. The CDR3 coding sequence is TGTGCCAGCAGCGTAACGGTTGAAGGCGAGCAGTACTTC.

For this clonotype: This may be a read error: a much more frequent sequence differs by one nucleotide. In this CDR3 the conserved last residue, phenylalanine or tryptophan, is missing, so a read error is likely. The V call is TRBV5-1, the J call TRBJ2-1; perhaps TRBD2 as D (7 bases). The V gene's germline CDR1 is SGHRS and CDR2 YFSETQ. The ends were cut back, 4 bases at V and 6 bases at J, with 20 bases in the middle. This CDR3 region has 16 residues. The CDR3 coding sequence is TGCGCCAGCAGCCCCTTATTCGCGGGGGCCTTCAATGAGCAGTTCCTC. Translating it yields CASSPLFAGAFNEQFL.

The chain links TRBV7-9 to TRBJ2-3, with D hard to call. Germline CDR1 reads SEHNR; CDR2 reads FQNEAQ (reference sequence). The V gene lost 4 bases and the J gene lost 0 bases, with 8 bases spanning the gap. This CDR3 has 14 residues. The CDR3 nucleotides are TGTGCCAGCAGCTGGGGTTCTAGCACAGATACGCAGTATTTT. It yields the protein CASSWGSSTDTQYF.

The rearrangement links TRBV28 to TRBJ1-5; possibly TRBD1 for D (5 bases). The V gene lost 1 base and the J gene lost 0 bases, with 10 bases spanning the gap. The CDR3 is made up of 16 amino acids. CDR1 is MDHEN and CDR2 is SYDVKM in the germline V gene. The CDR3 bases are TGTGCCAGCAGTTTATTCGCGGGGGATAGCAATCAGCCCCAGCATTTT. Translating gives CASSLFAGDSNQPQHF.

This clonotype was detected only a few times. The genes are TRBV3-1 and TRBJ1-4; D possibly corresponds to TRBD1 (5 bases). V lost 1 base and J 4 bases, leaving 16 bases between the germline ends. CDR3 size: 17 residues. Germline CDR1 and CDR2: LGHDT and YNNKEL (reference sequence). This CDR3 is CASSQGFERQGNEKLFF. The CDR3 DNA is TGTGCCAGCAGCCAAGGATTTGAGAGGCAGGGTAATGAAAAACTGTTTTTT.

In its sample, this clonotype was seen a few times. As DNA, the CDR3 is TGTGCCAGCACCCAAGTACTGGGGCGGGAGCAGTTCTTC. Its protein product is CASTQVLGREQFF. V gene TRBV7-9 combines with J gene TRBJ2-1; the D gene is possibly TRBD1 (5 bases). The CDR3 length is 13 residues. Looked up from germline, CDR1 is SEHNR and CDR2 is FQNEAQ (reference sequence). V was shortened by 7 bases and J by 10 bases, with 17 bases between the two germline ends. The whole variable domain, filled in from reference TRBV7-9 and TRBJ2-1, reads DTGVSQNPRHKITKRGQNVTFRCDPISEHNRLYWYRQTLGQGPEFLTYFQNEAQLEKSRLLSDRFSAERPKGSFSTLEIQRTEQGDSAMYLCASTQVLGREQFFGPGTRLTVL.

The chain couples TRBV5-4 to TRBJ2-1; D possibly uses TRBD1 or TRBD2 (5 bases each). Germline CDR1 and CDR2: SGHNT and YYREEE (reference sequence). Trimming took off 0 bases at V and 7 bases at J, with 14 bases between the two ends. The CDR3 consists of 15 residues. CDR3 DNA sequence: TGTGCCAGCAGCTTGGACGGGAAGGGGCGAAATGAGCAGTTCTTC. Its translation is CASSLDGKGRNEQFF.